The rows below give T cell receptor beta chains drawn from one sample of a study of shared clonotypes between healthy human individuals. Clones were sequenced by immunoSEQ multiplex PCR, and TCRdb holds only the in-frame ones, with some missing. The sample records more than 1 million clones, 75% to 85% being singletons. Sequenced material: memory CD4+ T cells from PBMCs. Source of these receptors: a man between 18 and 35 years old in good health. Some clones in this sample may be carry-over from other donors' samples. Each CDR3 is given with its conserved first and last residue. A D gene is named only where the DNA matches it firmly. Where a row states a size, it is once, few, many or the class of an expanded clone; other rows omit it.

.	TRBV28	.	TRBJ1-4	CATQGGGFEKLFF	TGTGCCACCCAAGGAGGGGGGTTTGAAAAACTGTTTTTT
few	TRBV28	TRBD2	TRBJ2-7	CASSPNSGLAVYEQYF	TGTGCCAGCAGTCCCAACTCGGGACTAGCAGTTTACGAGCAGTACTTC
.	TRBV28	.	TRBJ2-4	CASSLGSLAKNIQYF	TGTGCCAGCAGTTTGGGGTCTCTAGCCAAAAACATTCAGTACTTC
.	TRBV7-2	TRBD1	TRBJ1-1	CASRQGTINTEAFF	TGTGCCAGCAGACAGGGGACGATTAACACTGAAGCTTTCTTT
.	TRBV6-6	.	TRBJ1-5	CASGDPNQPQHF	TGTGCCAGCGGTGATCCCAATCAGCCCCAGCATTTT
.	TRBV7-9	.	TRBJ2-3	CASSLDGGSTDTQYF	TGTGCCAGCAGCTTAGATGGCGGCTCCACAGATACGCAGTATTTT
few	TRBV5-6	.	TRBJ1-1	CASSTYDRENTEAFF	TGTGCCAGCAGCACTTATGACAGAGAGAACACTGAAGCTTTCTTT
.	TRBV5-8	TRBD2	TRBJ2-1	CASSFGGRVWNEQFF	TGTGCCAGCAGCTTTGGCGGGAGGGTTTGGAATGAGCAGTTCTTC
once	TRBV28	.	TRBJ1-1	CASSFSPNVEAFF	TGTGCCAGCAGTTTTTCACCGAACGTTGAAGCTTTCTTT
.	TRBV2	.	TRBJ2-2	CASSEQGGKNTGELFF	TGTGCCAGCAGTGAACAAGGAGGGAAGAACACCGGGGAGCTGTTTTTT
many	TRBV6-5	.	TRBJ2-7	CASSPDRVAWEQYF	TGTGCCAGCAGTCCTGATCGGGTGGCTTGGGAGCAGTACTTC
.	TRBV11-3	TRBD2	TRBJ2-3	CASSFGLAGGSTDTQYF	TGTGCCAGCAGCTTTGGGCTAGCGGGAGGAAGCACAGATACGCAGTATTTT
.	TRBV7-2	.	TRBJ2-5	CASSRDRWSETQYF	TGTGCCAGCAGCCGGGACCGATGGTCGGAGACCCAGTACTTC
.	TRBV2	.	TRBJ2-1	CASSSDSYNEQFF	TGTGCCAGCAGCTCGGACTCCTACAATGAGCAGTTCTTC
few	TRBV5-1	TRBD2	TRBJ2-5	CATRTSGETQYF	TGCGCCACCCGGACTAGCGGAGAGACCCAGTACTTC
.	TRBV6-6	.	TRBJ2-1	CASSYSFQGINEQFF	TGTGCCAGCAGTTACTCCTTTCAGGGGATCAATGAGCAGTTCTTC
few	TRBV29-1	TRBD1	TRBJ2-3	CSVYGTVAGDTQYF	TGCAGCGTTTACGGGACAGTGGCGGGAGATACGCAGTATTTT
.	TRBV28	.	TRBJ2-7	CATSPLWEQYF	TGTGCCACCTCCCCCCTTTGGGAGCAGTACTTC
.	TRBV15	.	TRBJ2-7	CATSRNRDGGKQYF	TGTGCCACCAGCAGAAATCGGGACGGTGGAAAGCAGTACTTC
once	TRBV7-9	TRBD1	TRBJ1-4	CASSLGTGSNEKLFF	TGTGCCAGCAGCTTAGGGACAGGATCAAACGAAAAACTGTTTTTT
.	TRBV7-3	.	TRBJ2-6	CASSLKGVSGANVLTF	TGTGCCAGCAGCTTAAAGGGGGTCTCTGGGGCCAACGTCCTGACTTTC
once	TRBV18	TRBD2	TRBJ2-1	CASSPPGLAGDNEQFF	TGTGCCAGCTCACCACCGGGACTAGCGGGAGATAATGAGCAGTTCTTC
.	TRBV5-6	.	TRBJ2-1	CASSAIPSDEQFF	TGTGCCAGCAGCGCCATACCTAGCGATGAGCAGTTCTTC
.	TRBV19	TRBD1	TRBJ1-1	CASHRGGNTEAFF	TGTGCCAGCCACAGGGGAGGAAACACTGAAGCTTTCTTT
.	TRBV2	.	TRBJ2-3	CASSGADTQYF	TGTGCCAGCAGTGGGGCAGATACGCAGTATTTT
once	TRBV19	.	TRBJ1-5	CASSTGGAWQPQHF	TGTGCCAGTAGTACGGGGGGCGCATGGCAGCCCCAGCATTTT
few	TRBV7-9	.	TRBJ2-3	CASSEQRTSTDTQYF	TGTGCCAGCTCCGAGCAGCGGACTAGCACAGATACGCAGTATTTT
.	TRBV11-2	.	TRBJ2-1	CAWGGPAADEQFF	TGTGCCTGGGGGGGCCCGGCGGCCGATGAGCAGTTCTTC
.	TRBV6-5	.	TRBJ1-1	CASSYVGNLNTEAFF	TGTGCCAGCAGTTACGTAGGTAACCTAAACACTGAAGCTTTCTTT
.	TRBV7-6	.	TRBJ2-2	CASREGGTGELFF	TGTGCCAGCAGGGAGGGAGGAACCGGGGAGCTGTTTTTT
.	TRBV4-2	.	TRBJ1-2	CASSHSRQVGYGYTF	TGTGCCAGCAGCCACAGCCGACAGGTAGGCTATGGCTACACCTTC
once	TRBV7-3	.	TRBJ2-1	CASSPFGSLVGSEQFF	TGTGCCAGCAGCCCCTTTGGTTCTTTGGTCGGATCTGAGCAGTTCTTC
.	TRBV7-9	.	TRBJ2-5	CASSLEYDASGPQYF	TGTGCCAGCAGCTTAGAATATGATGCGAGTGGCCCCCAGTACTTC
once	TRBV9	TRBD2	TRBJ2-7	CASSVRLAGEQYF	TGTGCCAGCAGCGTACGACTAGCGGGCGAGCAGTACTTC
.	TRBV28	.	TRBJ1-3	CASSLSGNTIYF	TGTGCCAGCAGCCTTTCTGGAAACACCATATATTTT
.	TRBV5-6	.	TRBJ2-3	CASSLEISLQPDTQYF	TGTGCCAGCAGCTTGGAAATTTCCCTACAGCCAGATACGCAGTATTTT
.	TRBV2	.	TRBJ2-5	CASSTNQETQYF	TGTGCCAGCAGCACTAACCAAGAGACCCAGTACTTC
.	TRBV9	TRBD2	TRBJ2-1	CASSATGTTPRQFF	TGTGCCAGCAGCGCGACCGGGACTACGCCGCGACAGTTCTTC
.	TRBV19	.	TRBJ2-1	CASSIDWGNEQFF	TGTGCCAGTAGTATAGATTGGGGGAATGAGCAGTTCTTC
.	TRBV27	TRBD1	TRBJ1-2	CASRRPGQVYGYTF	TGTGCCAGCAGACGTCCGGGACAGGTATATGGCTACACCTTC
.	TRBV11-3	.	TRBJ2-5	CASSTRRALRIPQETQYF	TGTGCCAGCAGCACCCGGAGGGCCCTCCGAATACCCCAAGAGACCCAGTACTTC
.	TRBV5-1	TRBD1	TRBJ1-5	CASRPGGENQPQHF	TGCGCCAGCAGGCCAGGGGGAGAGAATCAGCCCCAGCATTTT
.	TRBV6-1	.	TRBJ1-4	CASSTGPAKEKLFF	TGTGCCAGCAGTACCGGGCCTGCGAAGGAAAAACTGTTTTTT
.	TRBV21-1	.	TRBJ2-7	CASSTITGAGAYEQYF	TGTGCCAGCAGCACCATAACAGGGGCCGGGGCCTACGAGCAGTACTTC
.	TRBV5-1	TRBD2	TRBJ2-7	CASSLTSGEFYEQYF	TGCGCCAGCAGCTTGACTAGCGGCGAGTTCTACGAGCAGTACTTC
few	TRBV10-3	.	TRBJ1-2	CAISESAATYTF	TGTGCCATCAGTGAGTCCGCCGCTACCTACACCTTC
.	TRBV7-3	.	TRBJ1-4	CASRFVCGGLNEKLFF	TGTGCCAGCAGATTCGTATGCGGTGGTCTCAATGAAAAACTGTTTTTT
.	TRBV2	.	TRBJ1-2	CASSLHAGDIYGYTF	TGTGCCAGCAGCCTCCACGCAGGGGACATTTATGGCTACACCTTC
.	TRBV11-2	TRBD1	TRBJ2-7	CASSLYVSRGFSYEQYF	TGTGCCAGCAGCTTATATGTTTCCAGGGGGTTTAGCTACGAGCAGTACTTC
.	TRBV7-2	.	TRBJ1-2	CASSLAGGGGYTF	TGTGCCAGCAGCTTAGCCGGGGGTGGTGGCTACACCTTC
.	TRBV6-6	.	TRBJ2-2	CASRGRMNTGELFF	TGTGCCAGCCGGGGACGGATGAACACCGGGGAGCTGTTTTTT
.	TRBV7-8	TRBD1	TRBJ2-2	CASRTNPGGPGELFF	TGTGCCAGCAGGACGAATCCAGGGGGCCCCGGGGAGCTGTTTTTT
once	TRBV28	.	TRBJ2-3	CASQGTDTQYF	TGTGCCTCCCAGGGCACAGATACGCAGTATTTT